The 2 T cell receptor beta chains below come from one sample, sequenced in a study of human T cells and chemical hapten exposure. TCRdb independently ran MiXCR on the RACE reads; one entry per CDR3 protein. The profile shows 85,000 to 95,000 distinct CDR3 sequences, around 8.8% of them singletons. Time point: healthy volunteer bleed at 2 weeks. Researchers extracted total RNA from unfractionated whole blood. Sequenced input: whole blood. These receptors originate from a female donor in good health. Some clones in this sample may be carry-over from other donors' samples.

This chain connects TRBV12-3 or TRBV12-4 to TRBJ2-1; 12 nucleotides agree with TRBD2. CDR3 size: 16 residues. V lost 7 bases and J lost 4; bases outside the gene matches: 8. CDR3 in amino acids: CASNLGLAGSYNEQFF. In DNA form, the CDR3 reads TGTGCCAGCAACCTCGGACTAGCGGGATCTTACAATGAGCAGTTCTTC.

The chain is built from TRBV20-1 and TRBJ2-5; 9 positions agree with TRBD2. Trimming removed 1 base from V and 5 bases from J; junction bases left unmatched: 8. Germline CDR1 and CDR2: DFQATT and SNEGSKA (reference sequence). The CDR3 has 15 amino acids. CDR3 bases: TGCAGTGCTAGAGCCGAGCGGGAGGTCTCCGAGACCCAGTACTTC. Encoded protein: CSARAEREVSETQYF.